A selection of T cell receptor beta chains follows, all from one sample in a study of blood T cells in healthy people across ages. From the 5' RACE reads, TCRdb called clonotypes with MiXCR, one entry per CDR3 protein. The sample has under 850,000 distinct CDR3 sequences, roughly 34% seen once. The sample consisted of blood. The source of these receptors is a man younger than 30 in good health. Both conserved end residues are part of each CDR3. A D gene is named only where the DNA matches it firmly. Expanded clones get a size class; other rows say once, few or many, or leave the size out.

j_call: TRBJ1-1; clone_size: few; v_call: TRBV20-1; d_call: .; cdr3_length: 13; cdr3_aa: CSAQEGANTEAFF; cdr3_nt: TGCAGTGCTCAGGAGGGCGCGAACACTGAAGCTTTCTTT
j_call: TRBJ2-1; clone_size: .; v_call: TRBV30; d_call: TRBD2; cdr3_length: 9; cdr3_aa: CASGTSLFF; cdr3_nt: TGTGCCTCAGGGACTAGTCTGTTCTTC
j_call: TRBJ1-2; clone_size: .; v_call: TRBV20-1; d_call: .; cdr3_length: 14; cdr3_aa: CSPVGVDSPGGYTF; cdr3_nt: TGCAGTCCCGTAGGGGTCGACTCTCCGGGGGGCTACACCTTC
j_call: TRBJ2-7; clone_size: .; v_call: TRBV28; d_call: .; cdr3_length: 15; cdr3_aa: CASSSPPGYSYEQYF; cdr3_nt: TGTGCCAGCAGTTCCCCCCCTGGGTACTCCTACGAGCAGTACTTC
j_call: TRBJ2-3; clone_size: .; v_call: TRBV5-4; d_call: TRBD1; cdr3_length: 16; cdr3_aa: CASSPYRGTSTDTQYF; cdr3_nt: TGTGCCAGCAGCCCCTACAGGGGGACTAGCACAGATACGCAGTATTTT
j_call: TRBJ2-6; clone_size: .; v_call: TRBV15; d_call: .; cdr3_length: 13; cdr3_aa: CATSTFRANVLTF; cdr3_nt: TGTGCCACCAGCACATTCCGGGCCAACGTCCTGACTTTC
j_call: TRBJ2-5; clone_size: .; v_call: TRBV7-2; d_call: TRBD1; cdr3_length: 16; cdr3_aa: CASSSNKNRGVETQYF; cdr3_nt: TGTGCCAGCAGCTCAAACAAGAACAGGGGTGTCGAGACCCAGTACTTC
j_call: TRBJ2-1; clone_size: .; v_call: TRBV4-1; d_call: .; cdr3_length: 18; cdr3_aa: CASSQERAGGRSYNEQFF; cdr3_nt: TGCGCCAGCAGCCAAGAACGAGCCGGGGGCCGATCCTACAATGAGCAGTTCTTC
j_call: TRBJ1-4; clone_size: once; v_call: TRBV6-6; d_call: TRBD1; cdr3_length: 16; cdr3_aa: CASTRFRDRANEKLFF; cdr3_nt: TGTGCCAGCACTCGTTTCCGGGACAGGGCTAATGAAAAACTGTTTTTT
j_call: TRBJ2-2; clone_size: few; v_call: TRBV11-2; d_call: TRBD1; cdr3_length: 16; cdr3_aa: CASSPRTGGDSGELFF; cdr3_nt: TGTGCCAGCAGCCCCAGGACAGGGGGGGATTCCGGGGAGCTGTTTTTT
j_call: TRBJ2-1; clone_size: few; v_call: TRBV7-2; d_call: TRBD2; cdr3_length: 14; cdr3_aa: CASSFPGLWNEQFF; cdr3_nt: TGTGCCAGCAGCTTTCCGGGACTATGGAATGAGCAGTTCTTC
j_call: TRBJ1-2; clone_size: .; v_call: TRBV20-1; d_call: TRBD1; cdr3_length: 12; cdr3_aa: CSAGTGGYGYTF; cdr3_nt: TGCAGTGCCGGGACAGGGGGCTATGGCTACACCTTC
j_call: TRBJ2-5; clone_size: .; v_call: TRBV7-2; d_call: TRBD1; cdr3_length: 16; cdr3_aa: CASSLVAGAGGETQYF; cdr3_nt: TGTGCCAGCAGCTTAGTGGCTGGGGCAGGGGGAGAGACCCAGTACTTC
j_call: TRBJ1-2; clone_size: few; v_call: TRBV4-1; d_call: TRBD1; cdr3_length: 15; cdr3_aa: CASSQVEQGKTGYTF; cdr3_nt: TGCGCCAGCAGCCAGGTTGAACAGGGGAAGACGGGCTACACCTTC
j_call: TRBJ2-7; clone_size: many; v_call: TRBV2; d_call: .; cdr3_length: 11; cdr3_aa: CASTGDNEQYF; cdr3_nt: TGTGCCAGCACAGGGGACAACGAGCAGTACTTC
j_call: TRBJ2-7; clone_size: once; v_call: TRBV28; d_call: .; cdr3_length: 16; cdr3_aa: CASSLPLRRTNNEQYF; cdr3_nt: TGTGCCAGCAGTTTACCCCTAAGGAGGACAAACAACGAGCAGTACTTC
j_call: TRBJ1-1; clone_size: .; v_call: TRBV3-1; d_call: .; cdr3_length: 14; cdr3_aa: CASSRSSTDLEAFF; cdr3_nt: TGTGCCAGCAGCCGATCCTCGACAGACCTCGAAGCTTTCTTT
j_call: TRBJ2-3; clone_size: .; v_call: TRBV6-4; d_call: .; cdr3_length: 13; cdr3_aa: CASAAEFTDTQYF; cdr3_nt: TGTGCCAGCGCCGCGGAGTTCACAGATACGCAGTATTTT
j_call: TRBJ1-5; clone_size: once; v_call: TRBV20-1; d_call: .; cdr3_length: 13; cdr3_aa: CSAKGQLSQPQHF; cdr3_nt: TGCAGTGCCAAAGGACAGTTGAGTCAGCCCCAGCATTTT
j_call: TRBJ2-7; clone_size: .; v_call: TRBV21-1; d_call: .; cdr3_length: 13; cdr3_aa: CASAQGPSYEQYF; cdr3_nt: TGTGCCAGCGCACAGGGTCCGTCCTACGAGCAGTACTTC
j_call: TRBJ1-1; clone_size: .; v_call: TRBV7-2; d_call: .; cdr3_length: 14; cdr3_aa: CASSLVWGNTEAFF; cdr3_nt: TGTGCCAGCAGCTTAGTTTGGGGTAACACTGAAGCTTTCTTT
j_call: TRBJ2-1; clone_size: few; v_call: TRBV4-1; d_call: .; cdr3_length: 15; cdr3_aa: CASSPHGVGVDEQFF; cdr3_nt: TGCGCCAGCAGCCCCCATGGGGTGGGAGTTGATGAGCAGTTCTTC
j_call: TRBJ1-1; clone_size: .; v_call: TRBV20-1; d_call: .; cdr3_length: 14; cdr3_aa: CSARDSVGGEGAFF; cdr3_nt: TGCAGTGCTAGAGATAGTGTCGGGGGCGAAGGGGCTTTCTTT
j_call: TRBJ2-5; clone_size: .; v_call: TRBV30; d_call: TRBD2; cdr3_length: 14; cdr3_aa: CAWSGPSGQETQYF; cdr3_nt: TGTGCCTGGAGTGGACCTAGCGGGCAAGAGACCCAGTACTTC
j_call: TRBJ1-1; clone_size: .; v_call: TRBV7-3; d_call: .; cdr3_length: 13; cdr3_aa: CASSLYHLEGAFF; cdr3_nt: TGTGCCAGCAGCTTATACCACCTCGAGGGAGCTTTCTTT
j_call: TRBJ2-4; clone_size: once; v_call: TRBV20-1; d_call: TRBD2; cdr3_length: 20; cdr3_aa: CSAILSRRLAGIHSYNEQYF; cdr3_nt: TGCAGTGCTATCCTCTCCCGGCGGCTAGCGGGGATTCACTCCTACAATGAGCAGTACTTC
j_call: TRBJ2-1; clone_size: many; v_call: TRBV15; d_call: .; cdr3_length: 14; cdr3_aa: CATSRASSYNEQFF; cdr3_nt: TGTGCCACCAGCAGAGCGAGCTCCTACAATGAGCAGTTCTTC